This is a list of T cell receptor beta chains from one sample in a study of TIL therapy for anti-PD-1-resistant metastatic lung cancer. The repertoire was sequenced with immunoSEQ multiplex PCR; TCRdb's copy has only in-frame clones and lacks some. The sample lists 55,000 to 60,000 clones, over 70% occurring once. Source: blood, taken at baseline. The origin of the receptors is a person aged 25-79 years with non-small cell lung cancer. Each CDR3 is given with its conserved first and last residue. A D gene is named only where the DNA matches it firmly. Clone size appears in some rows only: once, few, many, or a class for an expanded clone.

>NA|TRBJ1-5|13|TRBV29-1|NA
TGCAGCGTTGAAATCGGTAGAAATCAGCCCCAGCATTTT
CSVEIGRNQPQHF
>NA|TRBJ2-3|10|TRBV29-1|NA
TGCAGCGTTGTGACAGATACGCAGTATTTT
CSVVTDTQYF
>NA|TRBJ2-3|15|TRBV7-2|TRBD2
TGTGCCAGCACCATACGGCGGGGGGGAGCAGATACGCAGTATTTT
CASTIRRGGADTQYF
>NA|TRBJ2-3|14|TRBV10-3|TRBD2
TGTGCCATCAGTATGACTAGCCTCACAGATACGCAGTATTTT
CAISMTSLTDTQYF
>NA|TRBJ2-7|14|TRBV11-3|NA
TGTGCCAGCAGCATTGACGTTACCTCCTACGAGCAGTACTTC
CASSIDVTSYEQYF
>NA|TRBJ2-7|15|TRBV19|TRBD2
TGTGCCAGTAGCTTGGGACTAGCGGGATCGTACGAGCAGTACTTC
CASSLGLAGSYEQYF
>NA|TRBJ1-1|10|TRBV28|NA
TGTGCCAGCAGTTTGAAAAAAGCTTTCTTT
CASSLKKAFF
>NA|TRBJ2-7|15|TRBV15|NA
TGTGCCACCAGCAGAGAACCAGGGTTATCCTACGAGCAGTACTTC
CATSREPGLSYEQYF
>few|TRBJ2-3|14|TRBV7-7|NA
TGTGCCAGCAGCTTGTTTTCGGGCCAAGATACGCAGTATTTT
CASSLFSGQDTQYF
>once|TRBJ2-3|12|TRBV7-2|NA
TGTGCCAGCAGCTTCGGCACAGATACGCAGTATTTT
CASSFGTDTQYF
>NA|TRBJ1-3|12|TRBV7-9|NA
TGTGCCAGCAGCTTAGTACGGAGCACCATATATTTT
CASSLVRSTIYF
>NA|TRBJ1-2|11|TRBV30|NA
TGTGCCTGGAACAGGAACTATGGCTACACCTTC
CAWNRNYGYTF
>NA|TRBJ2-1|18|TRBV4-3|TRBD2
TGCGCCAGCAGCCAAGCAAGCGGGAGGCACAATTCCTACAATGAGCAGTTCTTC
CASSQASGRHNSYNEQFF
>few|TRBJ1-5|15|TRBV28|TRBD1
TGTGCCAGCAGTTTTAGGTTGACAGGGAGTCAGCCCCAGCATTTT
CASSFRLTGSQPQHF
>NA|TRBJ1-3|15|TRBV5-1|NA
TGCGCCAGCAGCTTGGGGGGGACACCGGGAAACACCATATATTTT
CASSLGGTPGNTIYF
>NA|TRBJ1-2|14|TRBV7-9|NA
TGTGCCAGCAGCTTCCCCCCGGGGGTGGATGGCTACACCTTC
CASSFPPGVDGYTF
>NA|TRBJ2-5|12|TRBV5-1|NA
TGCGCCAGCAGCTTGGATTACGAGACCCAGTACTTC
CASSLDYETQYF
>NA|TRBJ2-7|15|TRBV11-3|TRBD1
TGTGCCAGCAGGAACCGGGACAGGGCCGAGGGCGAGCAGTACTTC
CASRNRDRAEGEQYF
>NA|TRBJ2-3|15|TRBV28|NA
TGTGCCAGCAGTTTGCGGGGACCTATGGGAGATACGCAGTATTTT
CASSLRGPMGDTQYF
>few|TRBJ1-1|14|TRBV12-5|NA
TGTGCTAGTGGTTTGGACACCTTCAACACTGAAGCTTTCTTT
CASGLDTFNTEAFF
>NA|TRBJ2-7|15|TRBV6-5|NA
TGTGCCAGCAGTTACTTCGGCGTTACGCGCTACGAGCAGTACTTC
CASSYFGVTRYEQYF
>few|TRBJ1-4|15|TRBV14|NA
TGTGCCAGCAGCCAAAGGGGGTTGACTAATGAAAAACTGTTTTTT
CASSQRGLTNEKLFF
>NA|TRBJ1-1|14|TRBV7-9|NA
TGTGCCAGCAGCTTAGGGGGGATGCGGACTGAAGCTTTCTTT
CASSLGGMRTEAFF
>NA|TRBJ1-4|16|TRBV19|NA
TGTGCCAGTAGTATAGTCGGGGGTGCAACTAATGAAAAACTGTTTTTT
CASSIVGGATNEKLFF
>NA|TRBJ1-2|15|TRBV5-6|NA
TGTGCCAGCAGCTCCGGGGGCAGGGCGGAGGGTGGCTACACCTTC
CASSSGGRAEGGYTF
>NA|TRBJ2-7|15|TRBV11-3|NA
TGTGCCAGCAGAAATGGTAGCAGGAGTGCCCACGAGCAGTACTTC
CASRNGSRSAHEQYF
>few|TRBJ2-7|13|TRBV7-3|TRBD1
TGTGCCAGCAGCGCGGACAGGGAGGACGAGCAGTACTTC
CASSADREDEQYF
>NA|TRBJ2-1|15|TRBV27|NA
TGTGCCAGCAGTCCCGGACGGTCTACCTACAATGAGCAGTTCTTC
CASSPGRSTYNEQFF
>NA|TRBJ1-1|16|TRBV6-1|TRBD1
TGTGCCAGCAGTGAAAGCCCTTCGGGACAGGCCGGGGTAGCTTTCTTT
CASSESPSGQAGVAFF
>NA|TRBJ2-3|16|TRBV7-9|NA
TGTGCCAGCAGCTTAGAAGCCGTGAGACGCACAGATACGCAGTATTTT
CASSLEAVRRTDTQYF
>once|TRBJ2-2|14|TRBV10-3|TRBD1
TGTGCCATCAGTGGACAGGGGGTAACCGGGGAGCTGTTTTTT
CAISGQGVTGELFF
>NA|TRBJ1-1|13|TRBV5-1|NA
TGCGCCAGCCTATTTGAGGGAGGCACTGAAGCTTTCTTT
CASLFEGGTEAFF
>NA|TRBJ2-7|16|TRBV6-4|NA
TGTGCCACCCCAGGCTCCATACAAACCTTCTCCTACGAGCAGTACTTC
CATPGSIQTFSYEQYF
>NA|TRBJ1-2|13|TRBV5-5|NA
TGTGCCAGCAGGACCTCCGGGAACTATGGCTACACCTTC
CASRTSGNYGYTF
>NA|TRBJ1-1|15|TRBV29-1|TRBD1
TGCAGCGTTCCCCCTAACAGGGGCCCTAGGACTGAAGCTTTCTTT
CSVPPNRGPRTEAFF
>NA|TRBJ2-7|14|TRBV2|TRBD1
TGTGCCAGCAGAGCGACAGGGGACACCTACGAGCAGTACTTC
CASRATGDTYEQYF
>NA|TRBJ2-5|13|TRBV7-9|NA
TGTGCCAGCAGTCTGCGACAGGAGTGGACCCAGTACTTC
CASSLRQEWTQYF
>NA|TRBJ2-3|17|TRBV28|NA
TGTGCCAGCAGTTTATTCACCACTAGTCCCTCTTCCTATACGCAGTATTTT
CASSLFTTSPSSYTQYF
>NA|TRBJ1-5|13|TRBV27|NA
TGTGCCAGCAGCTTAATGCTCAATCAGCCCCAGCATTTT
CASSLMLNQPQHF
>NA|TRBJ1-1|15|TRBV19|NA
TGTGCCAGTAATCGGGATCGGGGGATGAACACTGAAGCTTTCTTT
CASNRDRGMNTEAFF
>NA|TRBJ2-1|13|TRBV5-1|NA
TGCGCCAGCAGCTTGGAAGGGTCCAATGAGCAGTTCTTC
CASSLEGSNEQFF
>NA|TRBJ1-1|18|TRBV7-2|TRBD1
TGTGCCAGCAGTATAGGGGTAGGAAACAGGGGTGGAAACACTGAAGCTTTCTTT
CASSIGVGNRGGNTEAFF
>NA|TRBJ1-1|12|TRBV4-1|NA
TGCGCCAGCAGCCAAGGACAGCTTGAAGCTTTCTTT
CASSQGQLEAFF
>NA|TRBJ2-7|13|TRBV4-3|NA
TGCGCCAGCAGCCAAGATTCGGGGCGGGAGCAGTACTTC
CASSQDSGREQYF
>NA|TRBJ1-1|16|TRBV2|NA
TGTGCCAGCAGCATAAACAGGGTTCTGGGGGGGACTGAAGCTTTCTTT
CASSINRVLGGTEAFF
>NA|TRBJ2-5|14|TRBV4-3|NA
TGCGCCAGCAGCCAAGATCAGTTCCAAGAGACCCAGTACTTC
CASSQDQFQETQYF
>NA|TRBJ2-7|15|TRBV5-4|TRBD2
TGTGCCAGCAGCTTGGGGGCGGGAGTGGGAGTGAGGCAGTACTTC
CASSLGAGVGVRQYF
>NA|TRBJ1-1|14|TRBV5-1|NA
TGCGCCAGCAGCTTTAGTGAGCTGAACACTGAAGCTTTCTTT
CASSFSELNTEAFF
>NA|TRBJ2-5|14|TRBV7-9|NA
TGTGCCAGCAGCTTAGGGACATTCCAAGAGACCCAGTACTTC
CASSLGTFQETQYF
>NA|TRBJ1-2|14|TRBV5-8|NA
TGTGCCAGCAGCCCCGGCGGGAAGAGCTATGGCTACACCTTC
CASSPGGKSYGYTF
>NA|TRBJ1-5|13|TRBV28|NA
TGTGCCAGCAGTTTAGAGACCCGTCGGCCCCAGCATTTT
CASSLETRRPQHF
>NA|TRBJ2-7|14|TRBV5-1|NA
TGCGCCAGCAGCTTGGAGGTCATCTCCTACGAGCAGTACTTC
CASSLEVISYEQYF
>NA|TRBJ2-1|15|TRBV4-3|NA
TGCGCCAGCAGCCAAGACCAGACAGTGAATCGTGAGCAGTTCTTC
CASSQDQTVNREQFF
>NA|TRBJ2-5|21|TRBV18|NA
TGTGCCAGCTCACCGAGCATAACCAGTTCGGTTGGAGGGGGCATATTTGAGACCCAGTACTTC
CASSPSITSSVGGGIFETQYF
>NA|TRBJ2-3|18|TRBV5-1|TRBD1
TGCGCCAGCAGCTTGAACCGCGGGACAGGGGGCCGCACAGATACGCAGTATTTT
CASSLNRGTGGRTDTQYF
>NA|TRBJ2-5|12|TRBV6-5|TRBD1
TGTGCCAGCAGACAGACAGGGGCGACCCAGTACTTC
CASRQTGATQYF
>NA|TRBJ1-1|14|TRBV18|NA
TGTGCCAGCTCACCCGGGTCCTCCCGCACTGAAGCTTTCTTT
CASSPGSSRTEAFF
>NA|TRBJ2-2|16|TRBV5-8|NA
TGTGCCAGCAGCTTAGGGGTAGACGCGAACACCGGGGAGCTGTTTTTT
CASSLGVDANTGELFF
>NA|TRBJ1-2|14|TRBV28|NA
TGTGCCAGCAGTTCCACAGGGTGGGGATATGGCTACACCTTC
CASSSTGWGYGYTF
>NA|TRBJ2-1|14|TRBV4-1|NA
TGCGCCAGCAGCCAAGAGTGGAGGGCCAATGAGCAGTTCTTC
CASSQEWRANEQFF